This T cell receptor (beta chain) derives from a study of CD8 T cells in ankylosing spondylitis. Broader study findings: Ankylosing spondylitis blood seemed to carry a telltale TCR beta motif made of several highly homologous variants.

The V gene end was trimmed by 2 bases and the J gene end by 3 bases; junction bases not matched to a gene: 5. The CDR3 spans 15 residues. Germline-derived CDR1 and CDR2 are MGHRA and YSYEKL. In its sample, this clonotype was seen many times. Its antigen is currently unknown. TCRdb reanalysed the 5' RACE reads using MiXCR and keeps one entry per CDR3 protein. The table has 500,000 to 650,000 distinct CDR3 sequences, about 5.2% seen once. This chain joins TRBV4-1 and TRBJ2-7, with 9 bases aligning to TRBD2. The sequencing sample was made of blood, either unsorted or a sorted T cell fraction (not recorded which). This sequence was found in a male donor with ankylosing spondylitis. The CDR3 is CASSQQIAGDYEQYF. Here the CDR3 DNA reads TGCGCCAGCAGCCAACAAATAGCGGGAGACTACGAGCAGTACTTC.